This T cell receptor beta chain was captured in a study of CD8 T cells in ankylosing spondylitis. Study findings and constraints: What appeared characteristic of ankylosing spondylitis blood was a TCR beta motif of seven to nine highly homologous variants. The study looked at matched synovial fluid samples from ankylosing spondylitis patients. Disease-linked clones were reported to be significantly enriched there. CD8+ disease-linked clones were present at relatively low frequencies in blood.

This clonotype was recorded at least ten times. Antigen unknown. TCRdb analysed the 5' RACE reads with MiXCR anew, one entry per CDR3 protein. The table records hundreds of thousands of distinct CDR3 sequences, about 11% of them present only once. Germline CDR1 and CDR2: SQVTM and ANQGSEA. Trimming pared 7 bases from V and 3 bases from J, leaving 16 bases between. This CDR3 is built from 14 residues. The sequence derives from a male donor with ankylosing spondylitis. Sequencing was carried out using blood, either unsorted or a sorted T cell fraction (not recorded which). This chain uses TRBV29-1 with TRBJ1-3; D is unclear. The CDR3 sequence is CSAHASMGGNTIYF. The CDR3 nucleotides are TGCAGCGCCCACGCCAGTATGGGTGGAAACACCATATATTTT.